This T cell receptor (beta chain) originates from a study of cytomegalovirus exposure and HLA in healthy donors. General study points: In a later analysis, a missense DCLRE1C variant was linked to TCR beta V- and J-gene trimming. It was reported in a later analysis that an Asian-associated ancestry cluster showed fewer N-insertions than the roughly 620-donor mean. Only CMV serostatus was available as immune exposure information.

It was with 60 Vbeta and 13 Jbeta primers that the PCR ran. TCRdb's table, derived via immunoSEQ multiplex PCR, lists solely in-frame clones and lacks some. Of tens of thousands of clones in the sample, 7.5% to 8.5% were seen once. As to this clone: Its matching antigen is unknown.

From germline, CDR1 is PRHDT and CDR2 FYEKMQ (reference sequence). The V and J ends lost 5 bases and 5 bases, in that order; junction bases with no gene match: 7. The CDR3 runs 14 residues. The clonotype was recovered from a man aged 45 to 65 in good health and CMV-seronegative. The chain is built from TRBV13 and TRBJ1-1, with 8 bases that match TRBD1. The specimen sequenced was PBMCs. The CDR3 loop reads CASSADRAMTEAFF. The CDR3 DNA reads TGTGCCAGCAGCGCGGACAGGGCGATGACTGAAGCTTTCTTT.